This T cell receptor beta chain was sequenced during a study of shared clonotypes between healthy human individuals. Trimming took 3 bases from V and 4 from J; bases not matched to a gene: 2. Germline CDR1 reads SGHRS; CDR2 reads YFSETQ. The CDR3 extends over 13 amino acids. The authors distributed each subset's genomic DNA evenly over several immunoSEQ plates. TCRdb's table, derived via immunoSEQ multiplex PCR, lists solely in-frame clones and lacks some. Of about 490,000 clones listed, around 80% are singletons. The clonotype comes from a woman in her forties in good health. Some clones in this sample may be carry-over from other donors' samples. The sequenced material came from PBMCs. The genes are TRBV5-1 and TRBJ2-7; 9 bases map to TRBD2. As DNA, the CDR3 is TGCGCCAGCAGCTATAGCGGGAGATACGAGCAGTACTTC. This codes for CASSYSGRYEQYF.